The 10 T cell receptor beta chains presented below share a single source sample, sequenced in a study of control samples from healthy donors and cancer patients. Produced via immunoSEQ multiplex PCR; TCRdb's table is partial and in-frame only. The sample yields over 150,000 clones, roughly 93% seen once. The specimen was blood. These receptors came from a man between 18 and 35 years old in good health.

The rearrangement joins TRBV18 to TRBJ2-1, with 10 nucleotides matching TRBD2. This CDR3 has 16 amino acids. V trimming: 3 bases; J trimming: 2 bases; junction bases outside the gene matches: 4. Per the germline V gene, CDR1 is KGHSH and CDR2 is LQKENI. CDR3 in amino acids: CASSPILAGAYNEQFF. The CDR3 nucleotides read TGTGCCAGCTCACCTATCCTAGCGGGAGCCTACAATGAGCAGTTCTTC.

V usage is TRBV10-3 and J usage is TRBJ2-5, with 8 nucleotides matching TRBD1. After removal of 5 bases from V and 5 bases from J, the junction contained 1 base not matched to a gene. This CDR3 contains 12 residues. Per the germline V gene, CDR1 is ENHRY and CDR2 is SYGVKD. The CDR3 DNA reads TGTGCCATCAGTAACAGGGGGGAGACCCAGTACTTC. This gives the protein CAISNRGETQYF.

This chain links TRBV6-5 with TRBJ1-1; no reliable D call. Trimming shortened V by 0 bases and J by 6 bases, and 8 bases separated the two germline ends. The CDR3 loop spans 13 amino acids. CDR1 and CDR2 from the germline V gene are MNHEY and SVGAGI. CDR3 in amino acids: CASSYSNGAEAFF. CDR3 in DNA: TGTGCCAGCAGTTACTCGAATGGAGCTGAAGCTTTCTTT.

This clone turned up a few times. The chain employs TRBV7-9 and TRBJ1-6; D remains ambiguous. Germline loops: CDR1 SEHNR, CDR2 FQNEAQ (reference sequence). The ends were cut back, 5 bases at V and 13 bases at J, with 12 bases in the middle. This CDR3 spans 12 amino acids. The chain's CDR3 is CASSPPGEPLHF. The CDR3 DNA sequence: TGTGCCAGCAGCCCTCCTGGGGAGCCCCTCCACTTT.

Here the CDR3 reads CASSLTSSGQPQHF. The CDR3 DNA is TGTGCCAGCAGTTTGACATCTTCGGGGCAGCCCCAGCATTTT. The genes are TRBV28 and TRBJ1-5; no clear D gene. V shed 3 bases and J shed 7 bases, with 13 bases lying between them. This CDR3 has 14 amino acids. Looked up from germline, CDR1 is MDHEN and CDR2 is SYDVKM.

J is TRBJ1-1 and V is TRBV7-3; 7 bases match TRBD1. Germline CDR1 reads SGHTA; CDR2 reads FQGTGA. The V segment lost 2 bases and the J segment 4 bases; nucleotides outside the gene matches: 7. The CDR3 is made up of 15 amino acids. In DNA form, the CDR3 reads TGTGCCAGCAGCTTATCAGGGGGGCTTGGCACTGAAGCTTTCTTT. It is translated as CASSLSGGLGTEAFF.

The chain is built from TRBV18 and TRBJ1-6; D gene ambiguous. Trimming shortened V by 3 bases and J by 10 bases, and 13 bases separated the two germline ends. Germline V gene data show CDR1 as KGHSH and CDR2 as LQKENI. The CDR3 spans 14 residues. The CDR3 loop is CASSPKGSESPLHF. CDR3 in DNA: TGTGCCAGCTCACCTAAGGGATCTGAATCACCCCTCCACTTT.

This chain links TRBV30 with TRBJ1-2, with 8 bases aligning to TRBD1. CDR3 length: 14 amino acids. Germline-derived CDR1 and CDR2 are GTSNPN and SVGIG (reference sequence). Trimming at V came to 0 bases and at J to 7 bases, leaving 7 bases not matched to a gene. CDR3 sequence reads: CAWSVGGQGRGYTF. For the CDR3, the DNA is TGTGCCTGGAGTGTTGGAGGACAGGGCCGTGGCTACACCTTC.

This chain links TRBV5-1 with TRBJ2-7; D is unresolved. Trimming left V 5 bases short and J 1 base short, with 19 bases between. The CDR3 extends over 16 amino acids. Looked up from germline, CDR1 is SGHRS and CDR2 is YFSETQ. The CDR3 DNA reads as TGCGCCAGCAGTGTGGCCCCGGGTTCCCGGTCCTACGAGCAGTACTTC. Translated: CASSVAPGSRSYEQYF.

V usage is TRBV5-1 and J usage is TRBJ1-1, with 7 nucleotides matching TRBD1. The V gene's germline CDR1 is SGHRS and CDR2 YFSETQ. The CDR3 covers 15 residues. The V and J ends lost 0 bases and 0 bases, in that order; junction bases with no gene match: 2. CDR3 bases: TGCGCCAGCAGCTTGGGCGGGACAGTGAACACTGAAGCTTTCTTT. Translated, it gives CASSLGGTVNTEAFF.